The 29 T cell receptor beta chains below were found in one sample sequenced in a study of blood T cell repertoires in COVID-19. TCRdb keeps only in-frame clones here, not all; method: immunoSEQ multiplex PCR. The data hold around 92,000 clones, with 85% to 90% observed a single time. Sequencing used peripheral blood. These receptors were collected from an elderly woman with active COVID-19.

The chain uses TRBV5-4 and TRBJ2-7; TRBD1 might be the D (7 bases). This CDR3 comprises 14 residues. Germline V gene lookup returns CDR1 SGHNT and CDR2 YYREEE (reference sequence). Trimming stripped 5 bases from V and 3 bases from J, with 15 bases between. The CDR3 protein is CASRPQGGNYEQYF. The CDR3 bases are TGTGCCAGCAGACCCCAGGGGGGTAACTACGAGCAGTACTTC.

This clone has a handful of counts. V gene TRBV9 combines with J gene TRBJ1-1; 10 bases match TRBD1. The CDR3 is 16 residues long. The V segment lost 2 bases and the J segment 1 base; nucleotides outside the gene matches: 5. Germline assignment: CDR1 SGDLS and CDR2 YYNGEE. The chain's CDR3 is CASSVTGGGGNTEAFF. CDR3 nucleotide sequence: TGTGCCAGCAGCGTGACAGGGGGCGGAGGGAACACTGAAGCTTTCTTT.

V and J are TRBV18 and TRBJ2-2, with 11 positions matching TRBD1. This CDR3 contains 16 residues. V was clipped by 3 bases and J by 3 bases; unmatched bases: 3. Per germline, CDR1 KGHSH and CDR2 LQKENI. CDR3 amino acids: CASSPGQGEYTGELFF. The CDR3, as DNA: TGTGCCAGCTCACCGGGACAGGGGGAATACACCGGGGAGCTGTTTTTT.

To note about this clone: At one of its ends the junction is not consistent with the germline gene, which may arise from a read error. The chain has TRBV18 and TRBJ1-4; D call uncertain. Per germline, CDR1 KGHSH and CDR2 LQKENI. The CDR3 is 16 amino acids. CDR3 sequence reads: CASSPLQLRANEKLFF. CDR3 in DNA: TGTGCCAGCTCGCCACTACAACTTCGGGCTAATGAAAAACTGTTTTTT.

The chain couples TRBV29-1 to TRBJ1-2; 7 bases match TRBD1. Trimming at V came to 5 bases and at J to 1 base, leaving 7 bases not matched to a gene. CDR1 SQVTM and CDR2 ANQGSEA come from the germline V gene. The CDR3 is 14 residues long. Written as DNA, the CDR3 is TGCAGCGTTCGGGACAGAAAGATTAACTATGGCTACACCTTC. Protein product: CSVRDRKINYGYTF.

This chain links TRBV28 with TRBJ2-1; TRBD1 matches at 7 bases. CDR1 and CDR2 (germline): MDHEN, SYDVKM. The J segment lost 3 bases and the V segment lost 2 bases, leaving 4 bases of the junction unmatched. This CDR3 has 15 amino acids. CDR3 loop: CASSLVQGNYNEQFF. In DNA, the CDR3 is TGTGCCAGCAGTTTAGTACAGGGGAACTACAATGAGCAGTTCTTC.

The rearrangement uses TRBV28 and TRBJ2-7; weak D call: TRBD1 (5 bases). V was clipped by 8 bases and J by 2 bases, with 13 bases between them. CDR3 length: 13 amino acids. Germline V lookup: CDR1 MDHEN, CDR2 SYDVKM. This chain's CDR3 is CASAADSPYEQYF. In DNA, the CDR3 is TGTGCCAGCGCCGCCGACAGCCCCTACGAGCAGTACTTC. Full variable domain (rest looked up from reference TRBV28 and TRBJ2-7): DVKVTQSSRYLVKRTGEKVFLECVQDMDHENMFWYRQDPGLGLRLIYFSYDVKMKEKGDIPEGYSVSREKKERFSLILESASTNQTSMYLCASAADSPYEQYFGPGTRLTVT.

CDR3 loop: CASNLRLAGANEQFF. In nucleotides, the CDR3 is TGTGCCAGCAACCTTAGGCTAGCGGGCGCCAATGAGCAGTTCTTC. The chain employs TRBV11-2 and TRBJ2-1; TRBD2 aligns across 8 bases. Germline CDR1 is SGHAT and CDR2 is FQNNGV. V lost 7 bases, J lost 6 bases, and 11 bases stayed unmatched. This CDR3 has 15 amino acids. The full variable domain, in which reference TRBV11-2 and TRBJ2-1 provide the parts outside the CDR3, is EAGVAQSPRYKIIEKRQSVAFWCNPISGHATLYWYQQILGQGPKLLIQFQNNGVVDDSQLPKDRFSAERLKGVDSTLKIQPAKLEDSAVYLCASNLRLAGANEQFFGPGTRLTVL.

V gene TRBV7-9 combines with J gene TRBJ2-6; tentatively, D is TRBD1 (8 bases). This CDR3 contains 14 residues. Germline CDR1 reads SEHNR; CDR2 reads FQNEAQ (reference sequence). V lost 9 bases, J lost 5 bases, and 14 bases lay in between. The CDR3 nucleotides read TGTGCCAGTGACAGGGGAGGGCGGGCCAACGTCCTGACTTTC. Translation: CASDRGGRANVLTF.

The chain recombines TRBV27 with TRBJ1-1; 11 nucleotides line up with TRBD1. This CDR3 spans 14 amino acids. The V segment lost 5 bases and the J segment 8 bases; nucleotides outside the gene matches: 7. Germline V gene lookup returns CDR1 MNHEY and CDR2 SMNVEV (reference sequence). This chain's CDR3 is CASSLRTGGREAFF. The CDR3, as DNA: TGTGCCAGCAGTCTTCGGACAGGGGGCAGGGAAGCTTTCTTT.

CDR3 sequence (DNA): TGTGCCAGCTCACCATCTCTCTACGAGCAGTACTTC. Translating gives CASSPSLYEQYF. The V gene is TRBV18, the J gene TRBJ2-7; D ambiguous. There are 12 residues in the CDR3. V was clipped by 2 bases and J by 3 bases, with 5 bases between them. Per the germline V gene, CDR1 is KGHSH and CDR2 is LQKENI.

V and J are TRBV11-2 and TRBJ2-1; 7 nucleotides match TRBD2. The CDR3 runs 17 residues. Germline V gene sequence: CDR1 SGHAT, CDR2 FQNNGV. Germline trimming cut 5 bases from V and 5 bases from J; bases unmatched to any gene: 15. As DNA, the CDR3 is TGTGCCAGCAGCGGAGGGTCCTTAGCGGGCAATAACAATGAGCAGTTCTTC. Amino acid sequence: CASSGGSLAGNNNEQFF.

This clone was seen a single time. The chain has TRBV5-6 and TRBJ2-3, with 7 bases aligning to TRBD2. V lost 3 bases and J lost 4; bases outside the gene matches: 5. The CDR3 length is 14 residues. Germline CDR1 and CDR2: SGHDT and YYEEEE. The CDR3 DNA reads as TGTGCCAGCAGCTGGGGCGGGAGCCCAGATACGCAGTATTTT. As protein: CASSWGGSPDTQYF.

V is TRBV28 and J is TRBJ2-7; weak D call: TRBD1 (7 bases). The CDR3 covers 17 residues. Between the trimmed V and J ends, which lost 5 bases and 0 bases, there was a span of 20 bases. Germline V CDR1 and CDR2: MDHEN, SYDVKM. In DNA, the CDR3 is TGTGCCAGCAGTGGGGCGGGGCACAGGGGTCTCTCCTACGAGCAGTACTTC. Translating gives CASSGAGHRGLSYEQYF.

Here the CDR3 DNA reads TGTGCCAGCTCTTTTAGACTAGCGGGAGGAGAGACCCAGTACTTC. It translates to CASSFRLAGGETQYF. The rearrangement links TRBV7-2 to TRBJ2-5, with 13 nucleotides matching TRBD2. CDR1 and CDR2 (germline): SGHTA, FQGNSA. CDR3 length: 15 residues. The trim removed 8 bases at V and 4 bases at J, leaving 7 bases unmatched. Complete variable domain (other parts from reference TRBV7-2 and TRBJ2-5): GAGVSQSPSNKVTEKGKDVELRCDPISGHTALYWYRQSLGQGLEFLIYFQGNSAPDKSGLPSDRFSAERTGGSVSTLTIQRTQQEDSAVYLCASSFRLAGGETQYFGPGTRLLVL.

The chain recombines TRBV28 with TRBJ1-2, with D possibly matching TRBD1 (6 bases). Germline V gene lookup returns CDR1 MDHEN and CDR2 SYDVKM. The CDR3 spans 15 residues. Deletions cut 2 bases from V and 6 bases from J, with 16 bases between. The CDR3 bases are TGTGCCAGCAGTTTAAAAAGCGGGGGGCGTAATGGCTACACCTTC. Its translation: CASSLKSGGRNGYTF.

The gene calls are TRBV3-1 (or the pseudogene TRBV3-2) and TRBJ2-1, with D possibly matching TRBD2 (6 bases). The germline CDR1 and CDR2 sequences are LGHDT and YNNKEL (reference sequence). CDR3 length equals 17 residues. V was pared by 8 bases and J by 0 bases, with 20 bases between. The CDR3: CASPPTSTSSSYNEQFF. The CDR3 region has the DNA TGTGCCAGCCCGCCTACTAGCACATCAAGCTCCTACAATGAGCAGTTCTTC.

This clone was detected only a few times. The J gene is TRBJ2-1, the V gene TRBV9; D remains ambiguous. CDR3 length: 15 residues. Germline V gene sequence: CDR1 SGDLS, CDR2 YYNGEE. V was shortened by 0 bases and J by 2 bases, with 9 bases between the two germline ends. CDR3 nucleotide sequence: TGTGCCAGCAGCGTAGCGTCCCTTACCTACAATGAGCAGTTCTTC. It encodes CASSVASLTYNEQFF.

CDR3 DNA: TGCGCCAGCAGCTTGGATTCAGGGGAGACCCAGTACTTC. Translation: CASSLDSGETQYF. The chain is built from TRBV5-1 and TRBJ2-5; weak D call: TRBD1 (5 bases). Germline CDR1 and CDR2: SGHRS and YFSETQ. The CDR3 is 13 amino acids. Trimming took 0 bases from V and 5 from J, leaving 8 bases between them.

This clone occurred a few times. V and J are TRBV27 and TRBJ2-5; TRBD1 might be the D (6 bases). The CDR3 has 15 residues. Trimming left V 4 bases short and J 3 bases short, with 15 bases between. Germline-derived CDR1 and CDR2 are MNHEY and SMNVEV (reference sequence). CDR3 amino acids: CASSSAGAGEETQYF. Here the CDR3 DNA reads TGTGCCAGCAGTTCCGCCGGGGCAGGGGAAGAGACCCAGTACTTC.

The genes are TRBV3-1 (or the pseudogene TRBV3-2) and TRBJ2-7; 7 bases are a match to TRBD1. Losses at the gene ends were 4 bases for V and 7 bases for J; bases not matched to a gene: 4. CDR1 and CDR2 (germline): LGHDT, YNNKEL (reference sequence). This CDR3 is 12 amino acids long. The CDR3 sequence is CASSLPQGEQYF. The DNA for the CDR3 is TGTGCCAGCAGCCTTCCACAGGGGGAGCAGTACTTC.

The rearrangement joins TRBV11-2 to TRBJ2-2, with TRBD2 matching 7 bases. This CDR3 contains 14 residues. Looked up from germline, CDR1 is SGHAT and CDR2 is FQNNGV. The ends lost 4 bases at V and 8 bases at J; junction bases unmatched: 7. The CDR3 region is CASSSGGYAGELFF. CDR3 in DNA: TGTGCCAGCAGCTCCGGGGGGTACGCGGGGGAGCTGTTTTTT.

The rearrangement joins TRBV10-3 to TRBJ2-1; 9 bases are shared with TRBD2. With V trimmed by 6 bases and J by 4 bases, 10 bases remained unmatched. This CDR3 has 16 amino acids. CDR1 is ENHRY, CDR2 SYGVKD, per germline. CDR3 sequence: CAISPATSGIYNEQFF. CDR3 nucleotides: TGTGCCATCAGCCCCGCGACTAGCGGCATATACAATGAGCAGTTCTTC.

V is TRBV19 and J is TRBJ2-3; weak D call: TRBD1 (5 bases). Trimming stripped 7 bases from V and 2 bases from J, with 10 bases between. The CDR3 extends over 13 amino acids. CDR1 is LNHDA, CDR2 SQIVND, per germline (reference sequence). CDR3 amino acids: CASTGLSTDTQYF. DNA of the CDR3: TGTGCCAGTACAGGGCTCTCCACAGATACGCAGTATTTT. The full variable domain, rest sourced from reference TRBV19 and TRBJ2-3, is DGGITQSPKYLFRKEGQNVTLSCEQNLNHDAMYWYRQDPGQGLRLIYYSQIVNDFQKGDIAEGYSVSREKKESFPLTVTSAQKNPTAFYLCASTGLSTDTQYFGPGTRLTVL.

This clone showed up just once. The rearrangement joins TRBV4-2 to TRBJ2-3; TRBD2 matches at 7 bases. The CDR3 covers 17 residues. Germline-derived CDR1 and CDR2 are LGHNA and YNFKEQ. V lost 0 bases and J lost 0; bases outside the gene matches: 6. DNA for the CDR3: TGTGCCAGCAGCCAAGATCCAGTGGGAGGGAGCACAGATACGCAGTATTTT. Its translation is CASSQDPVGGSTDTQYF.

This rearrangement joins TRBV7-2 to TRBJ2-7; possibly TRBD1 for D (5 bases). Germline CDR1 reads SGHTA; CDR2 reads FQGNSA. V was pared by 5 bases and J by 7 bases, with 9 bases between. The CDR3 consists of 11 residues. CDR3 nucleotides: TGTGCCAGCAGCCTCAGGGAAGAGCAGTACTTC. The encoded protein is CASSLREEQYF.

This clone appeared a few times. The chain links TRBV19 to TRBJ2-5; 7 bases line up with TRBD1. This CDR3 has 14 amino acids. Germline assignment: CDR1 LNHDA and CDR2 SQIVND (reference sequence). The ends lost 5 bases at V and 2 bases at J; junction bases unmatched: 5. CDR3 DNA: TGTGCCAGTAGTTTTGGACAGGAGCAAGAGACCCAGTACTTC. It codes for CASSFGQEQETQYF.

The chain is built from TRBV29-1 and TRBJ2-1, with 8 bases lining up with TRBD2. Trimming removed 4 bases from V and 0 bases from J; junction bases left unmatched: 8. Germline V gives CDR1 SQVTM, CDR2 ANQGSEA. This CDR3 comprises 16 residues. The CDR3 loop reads CSVAERLASSYNEQFF. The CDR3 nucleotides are TGCAGCGTTGCAGAACGACTAGCGAGCTCCTACAATGAGCAGTTCTTC.

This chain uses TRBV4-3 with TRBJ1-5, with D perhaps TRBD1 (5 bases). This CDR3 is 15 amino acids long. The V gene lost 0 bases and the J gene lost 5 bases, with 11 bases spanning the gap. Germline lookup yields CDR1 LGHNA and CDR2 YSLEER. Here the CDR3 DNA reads TGCGCCAGCAGCCAAGAGTGGGGGGGTGATCAGCCCCAGCATTTT. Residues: CASSQEWGGDQPQHF.